This T cell receptor (beta chain) was sequenced during a study of patients and donors after allogeneic stem cell transplantation (dated by TCRdb to 2019 to 2021). Regarding this clonotype: No antigen is known for it. Base qualities are not at hand, and no much larger clone is one base apart.

Libraries were made using RT-PCR. Sequenced on a NextSeq 550. The public reads were quality trimmed at Q25 with fastp and then assembled into clones with MiXCR by TCRdb, keeping productive beta chains. Entries that share a CDR3 protein sequence are merged under the most common genes and DNA. Recorded for this sample are about 960,000 distinct CDR3 sequences; 15% to 20% of them occurred a single time. Of the sample, roughly 6% falls within the top ten clones. The CDR3 has 13 amino acids, counting the end cysteine and phenylalanine. Left in the record is the CDR3 DNA by itself, 39 bases read in frame from the first base. The germline V gene supplies CDR1 KGHDR and CDR2 SFDVKD. Cut back by 4 bases and 10 bases, the V and J ends lie 15 bases apart.

The V and J segments used are TRBV24-1 and TRBJ1-1; a weak D assignment points to TRBD1 (6 bases agree). The specimen sequenced was blood, either unsorted or a sorted T cell fraction (not recorded which). The source is a human donor who was either an allogeneic HSCT recipient or a stem cell or donor lymphocyte infusion donor (not recorded which). It is not recorded whose cells these are; they may come from a transplant donor. The CDR3: CATSDSGQPRAFF. The nucleotide sequence reads as follows: TGTGCCACCAGTGACTCTGGACAGCCCAGAGCTTTCTTT.